This T cell receptor (beta chain) appears in the sequencing data of a study of cytomegalovirus exposure and HLA in healthy donors. The PCR employed 60 Vbeta primers together with 13 Jbeta primers. The table came from immunoSEQ multiplex PCR; TCRdb's copy has only in-frame clones and leaves some out. The table has some 50,000 clones, around three quarters seen once; the top ten hold 5% to 6.5%. J was trimmed by 6 bases and V by 7 bases; bases with no gene match: 11. Germline loops: CDR1 SNHLY, CDR2 FYNNEI. The CDR3 covers 14 residues. This TCR derives from a man aged 25 to 40 in good health and CMV-seronegative. Sequencing input: PBMCs. The chain recombines TRBV2 with TRBJ2-7, with 8 bases matching TRBD1. The CDR3 region is CASMPRDRMAEQYF. CDR3 DNA: TGTGCCAGCATGCCCAGGGACAGGATGGCCGAGCAGTACTTC.